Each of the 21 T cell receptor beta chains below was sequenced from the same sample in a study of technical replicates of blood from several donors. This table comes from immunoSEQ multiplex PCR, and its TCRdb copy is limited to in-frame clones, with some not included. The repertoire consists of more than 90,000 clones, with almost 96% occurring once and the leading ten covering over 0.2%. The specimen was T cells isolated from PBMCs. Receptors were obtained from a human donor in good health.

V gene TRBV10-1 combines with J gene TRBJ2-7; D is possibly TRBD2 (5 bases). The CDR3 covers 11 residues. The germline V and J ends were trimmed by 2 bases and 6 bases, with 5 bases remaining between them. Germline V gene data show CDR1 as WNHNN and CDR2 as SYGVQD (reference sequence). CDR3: CASSEGSEQYF. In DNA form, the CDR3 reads TGCGCCAGCAGTGAGGGGAGCGAGCAGTACTTC.

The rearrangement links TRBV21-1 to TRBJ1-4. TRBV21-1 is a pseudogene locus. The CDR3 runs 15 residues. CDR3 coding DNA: TGTGCCAGCAGCAAAGATGCGGGATTTAATGAAAAACTGTTTTTT. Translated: CASSKDAGFNEKLFF.

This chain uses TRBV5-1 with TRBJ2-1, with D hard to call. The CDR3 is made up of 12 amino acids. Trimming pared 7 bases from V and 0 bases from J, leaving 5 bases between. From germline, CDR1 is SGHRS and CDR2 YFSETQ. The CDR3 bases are TGCGCCAGCGACTCCTCCTACAATGAGCAGTTCTTC. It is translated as CASDSSYNEQFF.

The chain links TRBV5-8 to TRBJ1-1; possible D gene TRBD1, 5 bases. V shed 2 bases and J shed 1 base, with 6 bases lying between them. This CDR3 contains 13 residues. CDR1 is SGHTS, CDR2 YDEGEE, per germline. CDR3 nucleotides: TGTGCCAGCAGCTTCGGGGGGAACACTGAAGCTTTCTTT. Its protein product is CASSFGGNTEAFF.

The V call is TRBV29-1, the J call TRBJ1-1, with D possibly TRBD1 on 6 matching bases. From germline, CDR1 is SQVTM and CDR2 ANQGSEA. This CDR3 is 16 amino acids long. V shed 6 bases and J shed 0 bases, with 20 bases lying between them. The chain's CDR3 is CSVVRGQPFMNTEAFF. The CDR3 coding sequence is TGCAGCGTGGTACGCGGACAGCCATTCATGAACACTGAAGCTTTCTTT.

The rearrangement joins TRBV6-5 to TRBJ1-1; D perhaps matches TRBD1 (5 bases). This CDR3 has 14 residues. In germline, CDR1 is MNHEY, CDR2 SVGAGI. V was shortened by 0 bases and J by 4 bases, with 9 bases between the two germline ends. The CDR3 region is CASSYSMGLTEAFF. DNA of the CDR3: TGTGCCAGCAGTTACTCGATGGGGCTCACTGAAGCTTTCTTT.

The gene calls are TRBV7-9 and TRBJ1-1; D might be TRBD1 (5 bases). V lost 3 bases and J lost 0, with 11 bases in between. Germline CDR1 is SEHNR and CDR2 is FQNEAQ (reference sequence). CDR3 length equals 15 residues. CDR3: CASSLSTDMNTEAFF. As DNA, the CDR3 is TGTGCCAGCAGCTTGTCGACAGACATGAACACTGAAGCTTTCTTT.

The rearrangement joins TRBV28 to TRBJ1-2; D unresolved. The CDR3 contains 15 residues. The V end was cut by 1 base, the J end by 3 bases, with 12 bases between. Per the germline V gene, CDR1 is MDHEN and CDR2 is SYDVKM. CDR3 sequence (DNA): TGTGCCAGCAGTTTATTGGGAGGGCAGGACTATGGCTACACCTTC. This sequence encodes CASSLLGGQDYGYTF.

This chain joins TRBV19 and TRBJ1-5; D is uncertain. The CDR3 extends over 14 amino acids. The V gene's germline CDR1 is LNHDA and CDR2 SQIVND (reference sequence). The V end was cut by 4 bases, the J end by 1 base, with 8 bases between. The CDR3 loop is CASSTGKSNQPQHF. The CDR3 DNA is TGTGCCAGTAGTACGGGGAAGAGCAATCAGCCCCAGCATTTT.

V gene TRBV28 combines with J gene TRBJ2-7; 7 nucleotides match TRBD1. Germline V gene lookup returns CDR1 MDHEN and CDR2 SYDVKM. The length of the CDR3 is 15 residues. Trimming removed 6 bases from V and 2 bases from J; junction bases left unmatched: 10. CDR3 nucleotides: TGTGCCAGCAGACCGCCGGGACAGACAACCTACGAGCAGTACTTC. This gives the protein CASRPPGQTTYEQYF. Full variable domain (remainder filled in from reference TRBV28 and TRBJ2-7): DVKVTQSSRYLVKRTGEKVFLECVQDMDHENMFWYRQDPGLGLRLIYFSYDVKMKEKGDIPEGYSVSREKKERFSLILESASTNQTSMYLCASRPPGQTTYEQYFGPGTRLTVT.

The CDR3 DNA sequence: TGTGCCAGCAGCTTACAGACAGGGGGCTCCTACGAGCAGTACTTC. Encoded protein: CASSLQTGGSYEQYF. The rearrangement joins TRBV5-4 to TRBJ2-7; 9 bases are a match to TRBD1. V shed 2 bases and J 0 bases; nucleotides not matched to a gene: 3. The CDR3 contains 15 residues. Germline V gene sequence: CDR1 SGHNT, CDR2 YYREEE (reference sequence).

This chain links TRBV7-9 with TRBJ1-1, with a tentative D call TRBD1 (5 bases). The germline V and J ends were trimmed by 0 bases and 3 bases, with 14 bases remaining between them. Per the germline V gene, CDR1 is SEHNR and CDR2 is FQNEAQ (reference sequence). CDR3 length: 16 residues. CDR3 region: CASSLAMGPADTEAFF. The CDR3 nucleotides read TGTGCCAGCAGCTTAGCCATGGGGCCAGCAGACACTGAAGCTTTCTTT.

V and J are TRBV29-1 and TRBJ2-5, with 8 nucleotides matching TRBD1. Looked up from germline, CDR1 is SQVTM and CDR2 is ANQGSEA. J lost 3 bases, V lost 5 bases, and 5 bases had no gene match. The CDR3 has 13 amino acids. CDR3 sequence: CSVPGTGEETQYF. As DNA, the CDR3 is TGCAGCGTTCCCGGGACAGGAGAAGAGACCCAGTACTTC.

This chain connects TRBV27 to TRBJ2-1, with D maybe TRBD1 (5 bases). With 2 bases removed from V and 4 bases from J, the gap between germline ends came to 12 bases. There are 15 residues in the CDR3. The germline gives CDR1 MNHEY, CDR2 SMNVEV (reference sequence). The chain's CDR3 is CASSLGRGPYNEQFF. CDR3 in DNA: TGTGCCAGCAGTTTAGGAAGGGGTCCGTACAATGAGCAGTTCTTC.

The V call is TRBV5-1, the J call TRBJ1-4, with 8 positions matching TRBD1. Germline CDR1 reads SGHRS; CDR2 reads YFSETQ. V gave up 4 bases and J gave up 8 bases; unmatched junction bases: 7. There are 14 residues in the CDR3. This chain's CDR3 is CASSLDRGGEKLFF. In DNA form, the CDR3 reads TGCGCCAGCAGCCTTGACAGGGGTGGGGAAAAACTGTTTTTT.

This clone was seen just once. Here the CDR3 DNA reads TGTGCCTGGAGTTTTATGGGACAGGTCTTTTTGACCCTCCACTTT. This encodes CAWSFMGQVFLTLHF. The chain joins TRBV30 to TRBJ1-6, with 8 positions matching TRBD1. This CDR3 is 15 amino acids long. Trimming at V came to 2 bases and at J to 14 bases, leaving 14 bases not matched to a gene. The germline CDR1 and CDR2 sequences are GTSNPN and SVGIG (reference sequence). Full variable domain (rest looked up from reference TRBV30 and TRBJ1-6): SQTIHQWPATLVQPVGSPLSLECTVEGTSNPNLYWYRQAAGRGLQLLFYSVGIGQISSEVPQNLSASRPQDRQFILSSKKLLLSDSGFYLCAWSFMGQVFLTLHFGNGTRLTVT.

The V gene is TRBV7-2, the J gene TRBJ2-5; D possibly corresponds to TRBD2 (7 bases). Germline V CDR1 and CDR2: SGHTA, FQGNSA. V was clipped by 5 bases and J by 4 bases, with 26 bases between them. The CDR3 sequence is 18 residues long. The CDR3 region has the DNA TGTGCCAGCAGCCCTGAATCTTCCGGGGGGCTGGTGTCAGAGACCCAGTACTTC. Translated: CASSPESSGGLVSETQYF.

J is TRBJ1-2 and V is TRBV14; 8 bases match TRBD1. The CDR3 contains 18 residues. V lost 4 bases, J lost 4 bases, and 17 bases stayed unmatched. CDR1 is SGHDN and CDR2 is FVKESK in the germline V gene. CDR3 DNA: TGTGCCAGCAGCCCCTCGTTAAGCAGGGGGCGGTTGTTCTATGGCTACACCTTC. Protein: CASSPSLSRGRLFYGYTF.

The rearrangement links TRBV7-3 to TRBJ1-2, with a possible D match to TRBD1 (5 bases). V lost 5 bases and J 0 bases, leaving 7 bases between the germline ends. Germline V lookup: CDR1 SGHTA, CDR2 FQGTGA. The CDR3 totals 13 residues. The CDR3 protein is CASSETANYGYTF. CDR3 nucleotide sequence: TGTGCCAGCAGCGAGACAGCTAACTATGGCTACACCTTC.

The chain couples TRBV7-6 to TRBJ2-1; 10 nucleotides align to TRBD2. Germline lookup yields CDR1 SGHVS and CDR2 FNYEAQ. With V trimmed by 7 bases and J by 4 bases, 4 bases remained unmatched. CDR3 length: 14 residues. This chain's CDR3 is CASTSGSEYNEQFF. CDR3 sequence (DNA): TGTGCCAGCACTAGCGGGAGCGAGTACAATGAGCAGTTCTTC.

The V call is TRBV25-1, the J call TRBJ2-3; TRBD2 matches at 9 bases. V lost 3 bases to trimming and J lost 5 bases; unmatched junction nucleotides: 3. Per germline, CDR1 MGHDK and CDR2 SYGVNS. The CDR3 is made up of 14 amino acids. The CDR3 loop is CASSDPLAGDTQYF. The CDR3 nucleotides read TGTGCCAGCAGTGATCCACTAGCGGGAGATACGCAGTATTTT.